The source of this T cell receptor (beta chain) is a study of blood T cell repertoires in COVID-19. Profiling relied on immunoSEQ multiplex PCR, and the TCRdb table lists in-frame clones only, not all of them. The table has about 200,000 clones, 65% to 90% seen once; the top ten hold about 4%. Participants were aged about 18 to 100 years from some 24 US areas. During the 2 weeks before they entered the study, exposed participants had met someone with a PCR-confirmed or clinician-diagnosed COVID-19 case. Sequencing used PBMCs or T cells enriched from blood (not recorded which). The sequence was collected from a woman in her 30s who had been exposed to COVID-19.

CDR3 region: CATSAVDTQYF. The CDR3 coding sequence is TGTGCCACCAGTGCGGTGGATACGCAGTATTTT. The chain uses TRBV24-1 and TRBJ2-3, with D unresolved. The V end was cut by 5 bases, the J end by 6 bases, with 5 bases between. The CDR3 length is 11 residues. Per the germline V gene, CDR1 is KGHDR and CDR2 is SFDVKD.